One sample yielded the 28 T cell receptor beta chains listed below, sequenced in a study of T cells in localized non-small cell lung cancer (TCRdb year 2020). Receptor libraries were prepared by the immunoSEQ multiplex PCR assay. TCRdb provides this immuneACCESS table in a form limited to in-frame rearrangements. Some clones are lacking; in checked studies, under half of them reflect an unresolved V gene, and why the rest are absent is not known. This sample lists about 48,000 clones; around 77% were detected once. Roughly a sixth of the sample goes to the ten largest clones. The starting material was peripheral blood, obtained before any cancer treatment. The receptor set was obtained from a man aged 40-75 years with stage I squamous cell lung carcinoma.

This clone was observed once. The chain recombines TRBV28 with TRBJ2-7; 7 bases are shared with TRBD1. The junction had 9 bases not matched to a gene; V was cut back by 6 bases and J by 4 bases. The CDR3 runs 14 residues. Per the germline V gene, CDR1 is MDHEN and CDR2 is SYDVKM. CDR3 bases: TGTGCCAGCAGAAGACAGGGTCTCGGTTACGAGCAGTACTTC. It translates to CASRRQGLGYEQYF. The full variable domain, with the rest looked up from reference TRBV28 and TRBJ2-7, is DVKVTQSSRYLVKRTGEKVFLECVQDMDHENMFWYRQDPGLGLRLIYFSYDVKMKEKGDIPEGYSVSREKKERFSLILESASTNQTSMYLCASRRQGLGYEQYFGPGTRLTVT.

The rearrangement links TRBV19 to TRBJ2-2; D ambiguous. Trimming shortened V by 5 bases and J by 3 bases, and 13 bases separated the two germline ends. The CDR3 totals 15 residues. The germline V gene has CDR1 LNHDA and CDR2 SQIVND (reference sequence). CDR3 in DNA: TGTGCCAGTAGTGCTTACCGGGCCGACACCGGGGAGCTGTTTTTT. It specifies CASSAYRADTGELFF.

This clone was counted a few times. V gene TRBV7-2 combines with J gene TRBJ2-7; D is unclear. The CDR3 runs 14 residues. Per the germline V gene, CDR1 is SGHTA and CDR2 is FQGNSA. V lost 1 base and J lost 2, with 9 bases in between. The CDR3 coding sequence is TGTGCCAGCAGCTTAGGTTCGAATACCTACGAGCAGTACTTC. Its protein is CASSLGSNTYEQYF.

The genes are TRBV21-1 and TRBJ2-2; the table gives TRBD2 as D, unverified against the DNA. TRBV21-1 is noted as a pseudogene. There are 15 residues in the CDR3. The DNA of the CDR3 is TGTGCCAGCCCGAGGAGGGTCTCGAACACCGGGGAGCTGTTTTTT. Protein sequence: CASPRRVSNTGELFF.

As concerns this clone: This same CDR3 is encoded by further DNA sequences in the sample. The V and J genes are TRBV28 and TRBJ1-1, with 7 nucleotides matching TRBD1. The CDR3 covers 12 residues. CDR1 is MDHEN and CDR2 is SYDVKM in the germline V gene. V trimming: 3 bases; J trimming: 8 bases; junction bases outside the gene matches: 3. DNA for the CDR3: TGTGCCAGCAGTTTGAGGGACAGAGAAGCTTTCTTT. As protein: CASSLRDREAFF.

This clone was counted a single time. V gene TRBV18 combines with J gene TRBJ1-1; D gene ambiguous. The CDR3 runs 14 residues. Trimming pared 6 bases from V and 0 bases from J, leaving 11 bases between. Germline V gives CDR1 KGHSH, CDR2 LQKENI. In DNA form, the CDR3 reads TGTGCCAGCTCCCAACAAATTATGAACACTGAAGCTTTCTTT. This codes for CASSQQIMNTEAFF. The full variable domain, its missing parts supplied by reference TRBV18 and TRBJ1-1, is NAGVMQNPRHLVRRRGQEARLRCSPMKGHSHVYWYRQLPEEGLKFMVYLQKENIIDESGMPKERFSAEFPKEGPSILRIQQVVRGDSAAYFCASSQQIMNTEAFFGQGTRLTVV.

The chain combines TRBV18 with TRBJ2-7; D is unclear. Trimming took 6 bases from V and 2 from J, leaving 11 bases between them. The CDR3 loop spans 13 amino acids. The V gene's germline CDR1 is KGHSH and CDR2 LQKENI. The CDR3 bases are TGTGCCAGCTCGATGACGGGTCCCTACGAGCAGTACTTC. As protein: CASSMTGPYEQYF. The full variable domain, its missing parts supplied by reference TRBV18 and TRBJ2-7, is NAGVMQNPRHLVRRRGQEARLRCSPMKGHSHVYWYRQLPEEGLKFMVYLQKENIIDESGMPKERFSAEFPKEGPSILRIQQVVRGDSAAYFCASSMTGPYEQYFGPGTRLTVT.

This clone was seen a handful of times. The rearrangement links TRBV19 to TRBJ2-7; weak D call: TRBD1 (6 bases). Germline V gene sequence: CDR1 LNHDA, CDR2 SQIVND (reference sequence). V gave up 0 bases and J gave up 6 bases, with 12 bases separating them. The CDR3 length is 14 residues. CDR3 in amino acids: CASSIDTGRFEQYF. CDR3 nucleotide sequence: TGTGCCAGTAGTATAGATACAGGGAGATTCGAGCAGTACTTC.

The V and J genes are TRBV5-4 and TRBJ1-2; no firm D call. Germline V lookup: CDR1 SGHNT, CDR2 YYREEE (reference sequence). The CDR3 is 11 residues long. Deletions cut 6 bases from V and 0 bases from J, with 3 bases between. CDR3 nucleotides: TGTGCCAGCAAAGCTAACTATGGCTACACCTTC. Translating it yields CASKANYGYTF.

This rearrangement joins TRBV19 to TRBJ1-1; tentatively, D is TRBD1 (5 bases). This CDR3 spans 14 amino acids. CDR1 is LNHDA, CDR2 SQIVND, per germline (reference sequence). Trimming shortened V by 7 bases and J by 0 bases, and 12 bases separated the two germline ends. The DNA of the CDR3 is TGTGCCAGTACCCCGGGACGTTTGAACACTGAAGCTTTCTTT. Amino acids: CASTPGRLNTEAFF. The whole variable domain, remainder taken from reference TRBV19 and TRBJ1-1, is DGGITQSPKYLFRKEGQNVTLSCEQNLNHDAMYWYRQDPGQGLRLIYYSQIVNDFQKGDIAEGYSVSREKKESFPLTVTSAQKNPTAFYLCASTPGRLNTEAFFGQGTRLTVV.

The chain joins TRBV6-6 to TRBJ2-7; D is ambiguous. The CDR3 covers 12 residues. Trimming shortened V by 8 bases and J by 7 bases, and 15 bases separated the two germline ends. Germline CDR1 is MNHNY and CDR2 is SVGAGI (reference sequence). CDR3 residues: CASGSREGEQYF. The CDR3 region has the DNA TGTGCCAGCGGATCTCGAGAAGGGGAGCAGTACTTC.

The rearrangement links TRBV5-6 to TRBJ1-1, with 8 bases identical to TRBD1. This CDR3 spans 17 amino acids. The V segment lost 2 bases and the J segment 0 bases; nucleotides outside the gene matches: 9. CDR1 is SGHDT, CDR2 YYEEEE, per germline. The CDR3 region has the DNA TGTGCCAGCAGCTTACAGGGGGTGGCTCGTATGAACACTGAAGCTTTCTTT. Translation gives CASSLQGVARMNTEAFF.

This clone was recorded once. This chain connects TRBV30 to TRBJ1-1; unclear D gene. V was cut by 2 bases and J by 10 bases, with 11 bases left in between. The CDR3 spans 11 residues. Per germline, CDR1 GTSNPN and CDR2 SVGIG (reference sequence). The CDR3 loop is CAWSQYLGAFF. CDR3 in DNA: TGTGCCTGGAGTCAATATCTTGGAGCTTTCTTT.

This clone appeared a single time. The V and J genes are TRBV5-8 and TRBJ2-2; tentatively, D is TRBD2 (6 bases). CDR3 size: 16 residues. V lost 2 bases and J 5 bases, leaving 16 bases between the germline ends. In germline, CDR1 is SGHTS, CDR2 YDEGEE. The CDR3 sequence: CASSFSLGGGTGELFF. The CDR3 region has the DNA TGTGCCAGCAGCTTTTCTTTAGGAGGAGGGACCGGGGAGCTGTTTTTT.

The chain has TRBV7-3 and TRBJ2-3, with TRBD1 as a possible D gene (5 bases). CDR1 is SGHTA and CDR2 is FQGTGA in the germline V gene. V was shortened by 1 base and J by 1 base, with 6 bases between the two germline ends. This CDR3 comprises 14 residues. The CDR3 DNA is TGTGCCAGCAGCTTAAGCAGGGGCACAGATACGCAGTATTTT. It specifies CASSLSRGTDTQYF. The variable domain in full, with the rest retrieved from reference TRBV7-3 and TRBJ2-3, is GAGVSQTPSNKVTEKGKYVELRCDPISGHTALYWYRQSLGQGPEFLIYFQGTGAADDSGLPNDRFFAVRPEGSVSTLKIQRTERGDSAVYLCASSLSRGTDTQYFGPGTRLTVL.

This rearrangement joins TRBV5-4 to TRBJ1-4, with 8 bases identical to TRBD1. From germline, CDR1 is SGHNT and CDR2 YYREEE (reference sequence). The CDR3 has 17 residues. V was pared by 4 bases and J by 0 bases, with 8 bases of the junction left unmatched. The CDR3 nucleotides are TGTGCCAGCAGCCCAGGGACAGGCGATGCAACTAATGAAAAACTGTTTTTT. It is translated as CASSPGTGDATNEKLFF.

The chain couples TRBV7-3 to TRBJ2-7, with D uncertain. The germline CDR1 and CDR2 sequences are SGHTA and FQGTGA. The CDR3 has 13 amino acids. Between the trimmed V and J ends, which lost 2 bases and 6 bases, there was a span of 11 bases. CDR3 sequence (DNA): TGTGCCAGCAGCTTAGTTGACACCTCCGAGCAGTACTTC. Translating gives CASSLVDTSEQYF.

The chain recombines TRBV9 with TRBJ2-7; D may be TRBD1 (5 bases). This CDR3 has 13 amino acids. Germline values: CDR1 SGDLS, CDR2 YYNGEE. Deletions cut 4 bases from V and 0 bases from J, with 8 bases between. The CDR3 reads CASSPDSSYEQYF. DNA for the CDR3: TGTGCCAGCAGCCCCGACAGCTCCTACGAGCAGTACTTC.

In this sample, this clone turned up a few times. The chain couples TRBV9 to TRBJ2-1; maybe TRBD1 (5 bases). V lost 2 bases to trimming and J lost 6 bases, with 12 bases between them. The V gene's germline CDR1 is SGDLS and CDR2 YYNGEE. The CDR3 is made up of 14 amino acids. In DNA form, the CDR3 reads TGTGCCAGCAGCGTTCAGGGAAGGGTCAATGAGCAGTTCTTC. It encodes CASSVQGRVNEQFF.

The CDR3 DNA is TGTGCCAGCAGTGAAAGGGACAGGGAGCCCCAGCATTTT. Translation: CASSERDREPQHF. The chain uses TRBV6-5 and TRBJ1-5; 9 bases line up with TRBD1. Germline V lookup: CDR1 MNHEY, CDR2 SVGAGI. Trimming cost V 5 bases and J 8 bases; bases outside gene matches: 4. This CDR3 has 13 residues.

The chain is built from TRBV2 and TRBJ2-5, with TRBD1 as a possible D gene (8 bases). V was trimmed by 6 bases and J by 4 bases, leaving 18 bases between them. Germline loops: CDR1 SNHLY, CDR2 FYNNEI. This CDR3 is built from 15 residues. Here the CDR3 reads CASREQGGSTETQYF. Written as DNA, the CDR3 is TGTGCCAGCAGAGAACAGGGGGGGTCAACAGAGACCCAGTACTTC.

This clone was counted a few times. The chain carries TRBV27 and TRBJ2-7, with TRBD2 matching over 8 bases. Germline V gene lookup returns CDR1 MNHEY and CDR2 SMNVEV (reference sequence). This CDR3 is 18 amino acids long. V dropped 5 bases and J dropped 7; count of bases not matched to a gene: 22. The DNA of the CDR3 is TGTGCCAGCAGTCCCCATACCTTAACCGGGACTAGGGTCGGGGAGCAGTACTTC. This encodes CASSPHTLTGTRVGEQYF.

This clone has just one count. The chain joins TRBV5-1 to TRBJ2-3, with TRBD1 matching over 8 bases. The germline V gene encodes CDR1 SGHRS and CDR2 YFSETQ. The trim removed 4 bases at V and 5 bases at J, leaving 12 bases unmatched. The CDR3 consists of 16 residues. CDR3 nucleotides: TGCGCCAGCAGCAACAACCCGCAGGGGGCCGAAGATACGCAGTATTTT. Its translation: CASSNNPQGAEDTQYF.

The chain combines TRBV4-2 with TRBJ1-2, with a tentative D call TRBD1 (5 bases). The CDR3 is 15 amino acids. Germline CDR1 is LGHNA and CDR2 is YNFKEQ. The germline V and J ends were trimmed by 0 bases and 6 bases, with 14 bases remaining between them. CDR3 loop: CASSQDWIGVNGYTF. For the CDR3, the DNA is TGTGCCAGCAGCCAAGATTGGATAGGGGTGAATGGCTACACCTTC.

The chain's CDR3 is CASTDGRGRTPLHF. CDR3 in DNA: TGTGCCAGCACCGACGGCAGGGGTAGGACACCCCTCCACTTT. The chain uses TRBV6-5 and TRBJ1-6, with a tentative D call TRBD1 (6 bases). The CDR3 covers 14 residues. With 7 bases removed from V and 11 bases from J, the gap between germline ends came to 18 bases. CDR1 is MNHEY, CDR2 SVGAGI, per germline.

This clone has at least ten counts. The CDR3 spells CASSQQLAGVNIQYF. CDR3 nucleotides: TGCGCCAGCAGCCAGCAGCTAGCGGGGGTTAACATTCAGTACTTC. V gene TRBV4-1 combines with J gene TRBJ2-4; the match to TRBD2 covers 10 bases. Trimming cost V 3 bases and J 7 bases; bases outside gene matches: 6. Germline V gives CDR1 MGHRA, CDR2 YSYEKL. The CDR3 extends over 15 amino acids.

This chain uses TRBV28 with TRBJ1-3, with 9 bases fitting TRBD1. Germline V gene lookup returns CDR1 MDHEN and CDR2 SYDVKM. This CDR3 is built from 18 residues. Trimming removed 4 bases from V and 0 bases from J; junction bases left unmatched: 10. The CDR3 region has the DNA TGTGCCAGCAGTTCCCCATCGACAGGGGGTTACTCTGGAAACACCATATATTTT. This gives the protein CASSSPSTGGYSGNTIYF. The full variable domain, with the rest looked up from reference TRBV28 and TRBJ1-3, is DVKVTQSSRYLVKRTGEKVFLECVQDMDHENMFWYRQDPGLGLRLIYFSYDVKMKEKGDIPEGYSVSREKKERFSLILESASTNQTSMYLCASSSPSTGGYSGNTIYFGEGSWLTVV.

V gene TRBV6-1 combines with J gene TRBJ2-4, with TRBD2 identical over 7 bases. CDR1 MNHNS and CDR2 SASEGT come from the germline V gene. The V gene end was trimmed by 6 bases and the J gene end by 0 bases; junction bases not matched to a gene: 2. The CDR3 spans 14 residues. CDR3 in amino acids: CASRVAGAKNIQYF. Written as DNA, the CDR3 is TGTGCCAGCAGGGTAGCGGGAGCCAAAAACATTCAGTACTTC.